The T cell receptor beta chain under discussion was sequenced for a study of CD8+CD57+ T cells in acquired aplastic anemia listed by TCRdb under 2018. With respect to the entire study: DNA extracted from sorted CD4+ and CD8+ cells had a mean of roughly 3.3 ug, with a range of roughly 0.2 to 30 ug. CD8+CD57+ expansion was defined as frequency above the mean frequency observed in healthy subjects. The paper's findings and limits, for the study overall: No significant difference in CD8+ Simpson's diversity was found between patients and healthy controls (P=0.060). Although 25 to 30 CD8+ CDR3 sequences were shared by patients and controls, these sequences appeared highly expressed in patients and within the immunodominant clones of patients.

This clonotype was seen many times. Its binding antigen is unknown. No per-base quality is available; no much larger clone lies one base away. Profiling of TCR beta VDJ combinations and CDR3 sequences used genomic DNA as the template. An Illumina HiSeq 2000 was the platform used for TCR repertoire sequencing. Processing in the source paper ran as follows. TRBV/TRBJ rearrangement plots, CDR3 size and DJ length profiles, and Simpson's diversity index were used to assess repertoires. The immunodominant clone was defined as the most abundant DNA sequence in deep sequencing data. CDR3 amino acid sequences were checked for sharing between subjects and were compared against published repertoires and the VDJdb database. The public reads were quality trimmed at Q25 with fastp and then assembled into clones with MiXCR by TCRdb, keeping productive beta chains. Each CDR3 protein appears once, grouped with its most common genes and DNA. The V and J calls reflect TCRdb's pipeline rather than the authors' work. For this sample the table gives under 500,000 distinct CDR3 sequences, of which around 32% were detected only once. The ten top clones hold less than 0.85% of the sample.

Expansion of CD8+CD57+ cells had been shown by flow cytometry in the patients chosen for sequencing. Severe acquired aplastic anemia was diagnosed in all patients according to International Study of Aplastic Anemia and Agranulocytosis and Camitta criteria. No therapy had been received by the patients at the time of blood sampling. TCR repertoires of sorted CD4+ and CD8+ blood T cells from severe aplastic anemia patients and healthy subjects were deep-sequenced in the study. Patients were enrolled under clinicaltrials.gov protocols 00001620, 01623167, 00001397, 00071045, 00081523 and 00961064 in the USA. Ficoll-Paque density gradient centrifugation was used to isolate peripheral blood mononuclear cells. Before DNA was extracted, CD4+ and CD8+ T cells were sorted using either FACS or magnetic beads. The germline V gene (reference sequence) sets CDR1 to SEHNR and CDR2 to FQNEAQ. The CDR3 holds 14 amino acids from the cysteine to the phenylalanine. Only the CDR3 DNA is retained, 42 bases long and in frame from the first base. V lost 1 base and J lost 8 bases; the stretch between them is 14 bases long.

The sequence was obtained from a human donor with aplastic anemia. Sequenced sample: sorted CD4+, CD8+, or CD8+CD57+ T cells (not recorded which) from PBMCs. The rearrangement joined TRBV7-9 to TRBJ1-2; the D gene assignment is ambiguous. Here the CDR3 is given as CASSLGGPAPGYTF. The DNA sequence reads TGTGCCAGCAGCTTAGGTGGGCCAGCTCCGGGCTACACCTTC.